This T cell receptor beta chain is from a study of blood T cell repertoires in COVID-19. Study details: Whether acute or convalescent, the COVID-19 samples came from the United States, Italy and Spain. T cells, B-cell-depleted T cells, or PBMCs provided the cDNA or gDNA that served as material.

The authors' processing: Scientists estimated how many nucleated cells there were by amplifying reference gene primers. Some clones are missing from TCRdb's copy, which holds only in-frame ones; the method was immunoSEQ multiplex PCR. Clone size and the V and J calls come from that table; the DNA yielded D and trimming. Altogether about 87,000 clones are present, roughly 80% being singletons, with the ten largest covering roughly 4.2%. The CDR3 sequence is 13 residues long. The germline CDR1 and CDR2 sequences are MNHEY and SVGAGI. V gave up 0 bases and J gave up 9 bases, with 6 bases separating them.

The sequence was collected from a woman aged 45-60 years with acute or convalescent COVID-19. This sequence joins TRBV6-5 and TRBJ1-6; no definite D call. The specimen was peripheral blood. Here the CDR3 reads CASSYSGVSPLHF. CDR3 DNA: TGTGCCAGCAGTTACTCCGGGGTTTCACCCCTCCACTTT.